The text below deals with one T cell receptor (beta chain). The antigen this receptor binds is unknown. Base quality data are lacking; no much larger clone is found one base away. The treatment or condition tag for this specimen amounts to: roughly nine-day PBMC culture with coronavirus spike peptide pools or control peptides (ViraFEST assay). To expand antigen-specific T cells with peptide pools and then pick out the expanded clonotypes through TCR sequencing, the study relied on the ViraFEST assay. The positive SARS-CoV-2 PCR tests of the convalescent patients were dated from March to December 2020, before the Alpha, Beta and Delta variants emerged in the United States. Each well held about 2.2 million PBMCs cultured in IMDM containing roughly 5% human AB serum and approximately 9.6 IU/ml IL-2, with 8.5 to 10 ug/ml peptide pools added. On days 3 and 7, half of the culture medium was replaced with fresh IL-2-containing medium. CD4+ T cells were isolated after roughly eleven days of culture through negative selection using the EasySep CD4+ T cell isolation kit. Ficoll-Paque Plus gradient centrifugation was used to isolate PBMCs from whole blood, and the isolated PBMCs were then either used fresh or cryopreserved at -140C. In general, triplicate wells were set up for every culture condition.

Trimming takes 1 base off V and 7 bases off J; junction bases not matched to a gene: 2. The CDR3 goes from the cysteine to the phenylalanine over 13 residues. Only the CDR3 DNA is retained, 39 bases long and in frame from the first base. Based on the germline V gene (reference sequence), the CDR1 and CDR2 sequences are DFQATT and SNEGSKA. This record comes from a study of vaccination and CD4 T cells after COVID-19 (dated 2022 in TCRdb). With regard to the full study: Convalescent patients had a positive SARS-CoV-2 result on nasal swab PCR, and of these patients, several had mild disease and one had severe disease. The convalescent cohort included six males and four females, with two Hispanic individuals, seven Caucasians, two Asians and one multiracial person. Two doses of either the Pfizer-BioNTech BNT162b2 vaccine (n=8) or the Moderna mRNA-1273 vaccine (n=2) were administered to participants. Post-COVID blood samples from convalescent patients were collected a median of about 110 days after diagnosis, with a range of roughly 35 to 170 days. Post-vaccine blood samples were collected a median of about 72 days after the second vaccine dose, ranging from about 12 to 241 days. For stimulating the cultures, overlapping spike peptide pools were used, derived from SARS-CoV-2 as well as from the common cold coronaviruses HCoV-NL63, HCoV-OC43 and HCoV-229E. As controls, cultures received a CEFX viral epitope pool (the positive control), an HIV-1 Nef peptide pool (the negative control), or no peptide at all. The spike-specific CD4+ TCR repertoire was compared before and after mRNA vaccination in about nine COVID-19 convalescent patients and 4 infection-naive healthy vaccine recipients.

Summary of the overall study and its limitations: Among the post-vaccine SARS-CoV-2-reactive clones in convalescent patients, a median approximately 90% showed up only after vaccination, which suggests vaccine-specific priming. In convalescent patients, nearly all vaccine-specific clones (304 of 307) were found to be mono-reactive for SARS-CoV-2 spike rather than cross-reactive with common cold coronaviruses. An increase in the median number of SARS-CoV-2-reactive clonotypes from 20 to 25 after infection to roughly 39 after vaccination was observed, but the change was not found to be significant. The study included relatively few convalescent patients and did not analyze early timepoints after natural infection.

Libraries were constructed by PCR. TCR sequencing of DNA from cultured CD4+ T cells used the Oncomine TCR Beta short-read assay at the Johns Hopkins FTIC core. The QIAamp micro DNA kit was used to extract genomic DNA from the cultured CD4+ T cells. Oncomine TCR Beta libraries from cultured CD4+ T cells were pooled with unique dual indexes and sequenced on an Illumina iSeq 100. The authors' analysis ran thus. Non-productive sequences were removed, and CDR3s that did not start with C, did not end with F or W, or were shorter than 7 amino acids were discarded. Antigen-specific clonotypes were identified with the MANAFEST web application by comparing peptide-stimulated wells with reference and other culture wells. To be called positive, a clone needed an FDR below 0.05, an odds ratio above 5, and a productive frequency above 0.1% in at least two of three replicate wells. A clonotype counted as cross-reactive if it showed significant expansion both in the SARS-CoV-2 spike wells and in at least one common cold coronavirus spike condition. Similarity between CDR3 sequences was evaluated in R version 3.6.1 using Levenshtein distances (stringdist) and unrooted phylogenetic trees (ape). In-frame beta chains were kept once TCRdb had trimmed the public reads at Q25 with fastp and called clones with MiXCR. Duplicate CDR3 protein sequences are folded into a single record with the most common DNA and genes. In this record, the V and J calls reflect TCRdb's handling and not the investigators' own analysis. This sample comprises under 20,000 distinct CDR3 sequences, roughly two fifths of them detected only once. 7.2% of the sample goes to the ten largest clones.

Sequenced material: CD4+ T cells from blood, cultured in vitro, taken after SARS-CoV-2 vaccination. Recombination joined TRBV20-1 with TRBJ1-4; the junction holds 8 bases that match TRBD1. The receptor was isolated from a human donor who had recovered from COVID-19. The nucleotides read TGCAGTGCTAGAGTCAGGGGGCTTGAAAAACTGTTTTTT. The translation is CSARVRGLEKLFF.